This TCR beta chain came from a study of blood T cells in healthy people across ages. Study-wide context: T cells yielded about one barcoded beta molecule per two cells through template switching. General study results and limits: Among T cells, TCR beta diversity per million cells dropped roughly linearly as age rose.

Primers used in a second PCR of about 6 to 11 cycles were a sample-barcoded 5' primer and a J-beta primer mix. At least 2.5 million CDR3-containing paired-end reads were obtained per sample. TCRdb reprocessed the 5' RACE reads with MiXCR, giving one entry per CDR3 protein. Among about 1.1 million distinct CDR3 sequences, around two fifths were seen once, and the ten largest hold about an eighth. This clonotype came up a few times. Its antigen is not identified. The sequence was obtained from a man aged 18-30 years in good health. The sequenced material came from blood.

This CDR3 is CAIKESPGGDAYGYTF. CDR3 in DNA: TGTGCCATCAAAGAATCGCCAGGGGGCGATGCCTATGGCTACACCTTC. The chain combines TRBV10-3 with TRBJ1-2; 8 bases line up with TRBD1. Trimming took 7 bases from V and 4 from J; bases not matched to a gene: 14. CDR3 length equals 16 residues. Germline assignment: CDR1 ENHRY and CDR2 SYGVKD.